This T cell receptor beta chain stems from a study of spatial heterogeneity in lung cancer. Study background: In tumor regions, TCR transcript counts tracked strongly with a T cell module score from matched bulk RNA-seq.

A single record per CDR3 protein comes from TCRdb applying MiXCR to the 5' RACE reads. Seen here are roughly 10,000 distinct CDR3 sequences, around 10% observed once, and the top ten hold roughly a tenth. The time point is: sample taken at primary tumor resection. Unsorted samples of tumor, nontumor lung or frozen PBMC had their whole RNA sequenced. Regarding the study as a whole: Estimated TCR-seq coverage of tumor T cells was only approximately 7% for alpha chains. For beta chains, the corresponding estimate was about 13%. Within tumors, counts of expanded alpha and beta TCRs tracked tumor mutation counts.

In its sample, this clonotype is medium-sized (0.01 to 0.1%). Its antigen is undetermined. The TCR comes from a male donor with early-stage non-small cell lung cancer. The specimen comprised lung tumor tissue, sampled at surgery.

In DNA, the CDR3 is TGCAGTGCTAGGGGACTAGCGGGAGTATTGGATACGCAGTATTTT. It translates to CSARGLAGVLDTQYF. The V and J genes are TRBV20-1 and TRBJ2-3, with 14 bases matching TRBD2. V dropped 3 bases and J dropped 6; count of bases not matched to a gene: 5. The CDR3 has 15 residues. The germline gives CDR1 DFQATT, CDR2 SNEGSKA (reference sequence).